These T cell receptor beta chains were read from a single sample in a study of T cell responses to AZD1222 COVID-19 vaccine. TCRdb's copy holds only in-frame clones and misses some; the assay was immunoSEQ multiplex PCR. The data hold around 100,000 clones, with more than 90% observed a single time. The sequenced sample was peripheral blood, obtained on day 0 of AZD1222 vaccination. Receptors were obtained from an adult in good health. Each CDR3 is given with its conserved first and last residue. Each record gives: clone size, V gene, J gene, D gene, CDR3 protein, CDR3 DNA. D genes are given only for firm matches. Clone size is given for some rows only: seen once, a few or many times, or a class if the clone is expanded.

size: .; V: TRBV7-8; J: TRBJ2-5; D: TRBD2; CDR3: CASSPLASGKPSQETQYF; DNA: TGTGCCAGCAGCCCCCTGGCTAGCGGAAAGCCGTCCCAAGAGACCCAGTACTTC
size: .; V: TRBV9; J: TRBJ2-1; D: .; CDR3: CASSLVTAYNEQFF; DNA: TGTGCCAGCAGCCTGGTGACAGCCTACAATGAGCAGTTCTTC
size: .; V: TRBV7-6; J: TRBJ1-1; D: .; CDR3: CASSLSGSLNTEAFF; DNA: TGTGCCAGCAGCTTAAGCGGCAGCTTGAACACTGAAGCTTTCTTT
size: .; V: TRBV6-5; J: TRBJ2-7; D: .; CDR3: CASGRGSSYEQYF; DNA: TGTGCCAGCGGTAGGGGAAGCTCCTACGAGCAGTACTTC
size: .; V: TRBV27; J: TRBJ2-7; D: TRBD1; CDR3: CASRHIPPGQDYEQYF; DNA: TGTGCCAGCAGACACATCCCCCCGGGACAGGACTACGAGCAGTACTTC
size: .; V: TRBV5-1; J: TRBJ2-3; D: TRBD2; CDR3: CASSGPGLATDTQYF; DNA: TGCGCCAGCAGCGGACCGGGACTAGCTACAGATACGCAGTATTTT
size: .; V: TRBV5-1; J: TRBJ1-1; D: .; CDR3: CASSEGSGMNTEAFF; DNA: TGCGCCAGCAGCGAGGGATCCGGCATGAACACTGAAGCTTTCTTT
size: .; V: TRBV27; J: TRBJ1-2; D: .; CDR3: CASSLTRSLHGYTF; DNA: TGTGCCAGCAGTTTGACCAGGTCTCTACATGGCTACACCTTC
size: .; V: TRBV19; J: TRBJ1-3; D: .; CDR3: CASKITENSGNTIYF; DNA: TGTGCCAGTAAGATAACAGAAAACTCTGGAAACACCATATATTTT
size: .; V: TRBV1; J: TRBJ1-2; D: .; CDR3: CTSSLVRVRMRGYTF; DNA: TGCACCAGCAGCCTCGTCCGGGTCCGGATGCGGGGCTACACCTTC
size: .; V: TRBV21-1; J: TRBJ1-1; D: .; CDR3: CASSKAGGAQHEAFF; DNA: TGTGCCAGCAGCAAAGCGGGGGGAGCGCAGCATGAAGCTTTCTTT
size: .; V: TRBV30; J: TRBJ2-7; D: TRBD2; CDR3: CAWKLASGPYEQYF; DNA: TGTGCCTGGAAATTAGCTAGCGGACCCTACGAGCAGTACTTC
size: .; V: TRBV18; J: TRBJ2-5; D: .; CDR3: CASSPPSDRQETQYF; DNA: TGTGCCAGCTCACCACCATCGGACAGACAAGAGACCCAGTACTTC
size: many; V: TRBV6-4; J: TRBJ2-2; D: .; CDR3: CASSERETGELFF; DNA: TGTGCCAGCAGTGAACGGGAAACCGGGGAGCTGTTTTTT
size: .; V: TRBV6-1; J: TRBJ2-5; D: TRBD2; CDR3: CASSEGAGGWETQYF; DNA: TGTGCCAGCAGTGAAGGAGCGGGGGGCTGGGAGACCCAGTACTTC
size: .; V: TRBV3-1/TRBV3-2; J: TRBJ1-2; D: .; CDR3: CASSQGQFAGYTF; DNA: TGTGCCAGCAGCCAAGGGCAATTTGCTGGCTACACCTTC
size: .; V: TRBV30; J: TRBJ1-2; D: .; CDR3: CASYLLEGRGGYTF; DNA: TGTGCCTCTTACCTTTTAGAGGGCAGGGGCGGCTACACCTTC